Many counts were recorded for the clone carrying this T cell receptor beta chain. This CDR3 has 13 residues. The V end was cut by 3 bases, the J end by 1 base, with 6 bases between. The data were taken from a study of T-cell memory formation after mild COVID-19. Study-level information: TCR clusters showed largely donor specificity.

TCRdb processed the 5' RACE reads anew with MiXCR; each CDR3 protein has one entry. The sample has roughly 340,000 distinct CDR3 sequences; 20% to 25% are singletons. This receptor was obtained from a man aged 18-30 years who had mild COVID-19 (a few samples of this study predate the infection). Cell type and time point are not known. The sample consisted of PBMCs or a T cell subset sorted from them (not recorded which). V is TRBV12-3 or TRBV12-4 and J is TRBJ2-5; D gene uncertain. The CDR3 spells CASSFGSQETQYF. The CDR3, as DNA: TGTGCCAGCAGTTTTGGCAGCCAAGAGACCCAGTACTTC.